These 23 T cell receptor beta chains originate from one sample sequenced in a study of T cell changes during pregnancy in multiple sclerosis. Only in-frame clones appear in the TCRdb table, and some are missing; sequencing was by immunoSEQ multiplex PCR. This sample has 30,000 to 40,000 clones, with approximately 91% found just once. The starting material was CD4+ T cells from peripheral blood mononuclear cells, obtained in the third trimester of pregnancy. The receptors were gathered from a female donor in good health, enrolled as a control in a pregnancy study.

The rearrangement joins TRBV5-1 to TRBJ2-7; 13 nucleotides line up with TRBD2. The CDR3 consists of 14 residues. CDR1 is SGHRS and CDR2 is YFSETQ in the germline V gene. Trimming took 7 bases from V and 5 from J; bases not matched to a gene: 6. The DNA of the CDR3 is TGCGCCAGCCGCCGGACTAGCGGGGGCCACGAGCAGTACTTC. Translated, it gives CASRRTSGGHEQYF.

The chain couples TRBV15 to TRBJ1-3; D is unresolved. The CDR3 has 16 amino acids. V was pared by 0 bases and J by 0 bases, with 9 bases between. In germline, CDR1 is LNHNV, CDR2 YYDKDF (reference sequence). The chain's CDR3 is CATSRDLASSGNTIYF. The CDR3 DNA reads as TGTGCCACCAGCAGAGATTTGGCCTCCTCTGGAAACACCATATATTTT.

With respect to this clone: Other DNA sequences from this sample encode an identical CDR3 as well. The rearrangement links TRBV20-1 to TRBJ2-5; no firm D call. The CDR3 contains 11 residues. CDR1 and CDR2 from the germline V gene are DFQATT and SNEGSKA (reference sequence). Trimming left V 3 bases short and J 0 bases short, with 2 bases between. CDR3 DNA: TGCAGTGCTAGTAACCAAGAGACCCAGTACTTC. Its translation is CSASNQETQYF.

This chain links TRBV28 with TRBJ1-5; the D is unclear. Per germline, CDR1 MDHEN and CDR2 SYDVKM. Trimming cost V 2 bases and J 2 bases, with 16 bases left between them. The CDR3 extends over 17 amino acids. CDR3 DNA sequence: TGTGCCAGCAGTTTAGGTTACCCGATTCGGGGCAATCAGCCCCAGCATTTT. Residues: CASSLGYPIRGNQPQHF.

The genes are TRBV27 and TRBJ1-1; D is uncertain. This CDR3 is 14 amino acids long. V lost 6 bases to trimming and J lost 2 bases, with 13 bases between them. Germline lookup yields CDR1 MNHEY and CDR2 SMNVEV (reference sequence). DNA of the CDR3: TGTGCCAGCAGGTCGGGGTGGGCTAACACTGAAGCTTTCTTT. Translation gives CASRSGWANTEAFF.

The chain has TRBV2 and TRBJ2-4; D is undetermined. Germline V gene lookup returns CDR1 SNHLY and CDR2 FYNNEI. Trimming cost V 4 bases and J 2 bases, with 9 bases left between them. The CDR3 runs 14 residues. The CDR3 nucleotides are TGTGCCAGCAGTGGGCGGCAGACCAAAAACATTCAGTACTTC. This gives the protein CASSGRQTKNIQYF.

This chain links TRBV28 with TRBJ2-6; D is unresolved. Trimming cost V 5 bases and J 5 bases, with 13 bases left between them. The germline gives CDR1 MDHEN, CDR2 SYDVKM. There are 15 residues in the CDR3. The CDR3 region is CASSPPDSWANVLTF. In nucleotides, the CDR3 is TGTGCCAGCAGTCCCCCCGATAGTTGGGCCAACGTCCTGACTTTC.

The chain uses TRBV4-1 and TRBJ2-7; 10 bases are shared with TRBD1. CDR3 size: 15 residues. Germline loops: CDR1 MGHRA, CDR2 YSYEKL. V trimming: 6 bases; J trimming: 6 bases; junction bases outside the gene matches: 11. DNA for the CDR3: TGCGCCAGCAGGGGCCCGGGACAGGGGTCGGGCGAGCAGTACTTC. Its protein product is CASRGPGQGSGEQYF.

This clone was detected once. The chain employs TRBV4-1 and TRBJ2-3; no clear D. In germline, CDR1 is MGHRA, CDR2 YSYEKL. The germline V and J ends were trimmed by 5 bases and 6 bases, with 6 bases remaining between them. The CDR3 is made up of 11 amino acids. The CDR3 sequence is CASSNGDTQYF. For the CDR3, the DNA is TGCGCCAGCAGCAACGGGGATACGCAGTATTTT.

In DNA form, the CDR3 reads TGTGCCAGCAGCTTACGGGGGGCGGGCGAGACCCAGTACTTC. This encodes CASSLRGAGETQYF. V is TRBV5-6 and J is TRBJ2-5, with a possible D match to TRBD2 (7 bases). Trimming shortened V by 2 bases and J by 5 bases, and 13 bases separated the two germline ends. Germline V gives CDR1 SGHDT, CDR2 YYEEEE. The CDR3 has 14 amino acids.

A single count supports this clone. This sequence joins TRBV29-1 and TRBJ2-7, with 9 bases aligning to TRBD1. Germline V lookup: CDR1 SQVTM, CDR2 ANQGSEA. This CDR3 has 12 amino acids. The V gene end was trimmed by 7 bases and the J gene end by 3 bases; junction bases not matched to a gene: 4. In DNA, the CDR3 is TGCAGCGCGGGGGACAGGGACTACGAGCAGTACTTC. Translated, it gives CSAGDRDYEQYF.

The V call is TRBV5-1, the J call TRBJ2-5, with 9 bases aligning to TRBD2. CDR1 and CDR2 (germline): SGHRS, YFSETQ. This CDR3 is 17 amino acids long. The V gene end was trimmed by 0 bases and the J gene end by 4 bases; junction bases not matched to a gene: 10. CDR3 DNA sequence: TGCGCCAGCAGCTTGGCCGGGCTAGCGGGGCGTGGAGAGACCCAGTACTTC. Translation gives CASSLAGLAGRGETQYF.

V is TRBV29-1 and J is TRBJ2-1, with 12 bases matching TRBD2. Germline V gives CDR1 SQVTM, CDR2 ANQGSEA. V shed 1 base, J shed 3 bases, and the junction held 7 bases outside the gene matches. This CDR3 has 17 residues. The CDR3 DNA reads TGCAGCGTTGAAGGCCTTACTAGCGGGAGGCTCTACAATGAGCAGTTCTTC. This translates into CSVEGLTSGRLYNEQFF.

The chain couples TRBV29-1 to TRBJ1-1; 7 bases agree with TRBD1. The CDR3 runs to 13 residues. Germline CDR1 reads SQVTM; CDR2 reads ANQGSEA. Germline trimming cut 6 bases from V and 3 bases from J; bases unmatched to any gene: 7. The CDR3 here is CSVTGWGDTEAFF. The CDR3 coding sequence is TGCAGCGTGACAGGGTGGGGAGACACTGAAGCTTTCTTT.

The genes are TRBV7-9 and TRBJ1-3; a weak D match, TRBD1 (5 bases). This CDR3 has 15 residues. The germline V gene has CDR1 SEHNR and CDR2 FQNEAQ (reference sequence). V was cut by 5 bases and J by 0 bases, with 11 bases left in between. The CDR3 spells CASSPQAPSGNTIYF. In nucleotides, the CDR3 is TGTGCCAGCAGCCCACAGGCGCCCTCTGGAAACACCATATATTTT.

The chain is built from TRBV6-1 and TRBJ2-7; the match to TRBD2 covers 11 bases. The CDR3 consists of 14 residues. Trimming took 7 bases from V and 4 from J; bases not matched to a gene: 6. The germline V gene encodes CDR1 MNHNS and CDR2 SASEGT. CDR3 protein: CASNKGLAEYEQYF. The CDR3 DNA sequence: TGTGCCAGCAACAAGGGACTAGCGGAATACGAGCAGTACTTC.

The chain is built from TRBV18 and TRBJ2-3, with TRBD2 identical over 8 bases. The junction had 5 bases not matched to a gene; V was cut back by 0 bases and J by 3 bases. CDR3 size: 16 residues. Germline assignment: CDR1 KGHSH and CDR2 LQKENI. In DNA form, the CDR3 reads TGTGCCAGCTCACCACCAAGCGGGAGACCAACAGATACGCAGTATTTT. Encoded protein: CASSPPSGRPTDTQYF.

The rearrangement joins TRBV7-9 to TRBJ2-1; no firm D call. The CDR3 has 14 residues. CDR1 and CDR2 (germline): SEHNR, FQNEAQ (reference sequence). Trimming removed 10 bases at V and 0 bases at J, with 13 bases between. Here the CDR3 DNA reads TGTGCCACCAGTGCGCTAAGCTCCTACAATGAGCAGTTCTTC. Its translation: CATSALSSYNEQFF.

The CDR3 loop is CASSDRDRASNEQFF. In nucleotides, the CDR3 is TGTGCCAGCAGCGACCGGGACAGGGCGAGCAATGAGCAGTTCTTC. This chain links TRBV2 with TRBJ2-1; TRBD1 aligns across 9 bases. V lost 6 bases to trimming and J lost 6 bases; unmatched junction nucleotides: 9. The CDR3 sequence is 15 residues long. Germline-derived CDR1 and CDR2 are SNHLY and FYNNEI.

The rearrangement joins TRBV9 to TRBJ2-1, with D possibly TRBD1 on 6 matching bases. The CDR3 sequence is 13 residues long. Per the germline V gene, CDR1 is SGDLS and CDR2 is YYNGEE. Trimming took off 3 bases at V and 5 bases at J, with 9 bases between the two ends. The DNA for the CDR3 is TGTGCCAGCAGCGAGGGGGTGAACAATGAGCAGTTCTTC. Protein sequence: CASSEGVNNEQFF.

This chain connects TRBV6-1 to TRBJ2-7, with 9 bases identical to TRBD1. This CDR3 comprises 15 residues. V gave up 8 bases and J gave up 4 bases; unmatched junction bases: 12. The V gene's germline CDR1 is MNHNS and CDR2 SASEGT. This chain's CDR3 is CASCTGTGSFYEQYF. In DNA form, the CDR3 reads TGTGCCAGCTGTACCGGGACAGGGAGTTTTTACGAGCAGTACTTC.

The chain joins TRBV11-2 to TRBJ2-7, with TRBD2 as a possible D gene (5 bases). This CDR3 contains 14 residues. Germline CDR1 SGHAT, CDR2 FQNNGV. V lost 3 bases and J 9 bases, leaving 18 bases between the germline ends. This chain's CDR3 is CASSFRLSSFVQYF. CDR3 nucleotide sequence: TGTGCCAGCAGCTTTCGCCTTTCTAGCTTCGTGCAGTACTTC.

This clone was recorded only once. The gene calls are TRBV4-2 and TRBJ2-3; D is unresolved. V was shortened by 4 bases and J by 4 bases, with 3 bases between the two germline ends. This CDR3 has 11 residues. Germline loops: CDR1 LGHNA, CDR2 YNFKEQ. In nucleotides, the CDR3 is TGTGCCAGCAGCCGAGCAGATACGCAGTATTTT. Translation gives CASSRADTQYF.